Shown below are 32 T cell receptor beta chains from a single sample sequenced in a study of T-cell memory formation after mild COVID-19. From the 5' RACE reads, TCRdb called clonotypes with MiXCR, one entry per CDR3 protein. The sample includes some 350,000 distinct CDR3 sequences, over 10% of them seen just once. Sequencing input: PBMCs or a T cell subset sorted from them (not recorded which). The receptors shown here come from a man aged 18-30 years who had mild COVID-19 (a few samples of this study predate the infection). Cell type and time point are not known.

V is TRBV5-4 and J is TRBJ2-7, with D tentatively TRBD1 (6 bases). Germline V lookup: CDR1 SGHNT, CDR2 YYREEE (reference sequence). The ends were cut back, 6 bases at V and 3 bases at J, with 16 bases in the middle. There are 14 residues in the CDR3. CDR3 sequence (DNA): TGTGCCAGCACCCGAGATCAGACAGGCTACGAGCAGTACTTC. It specifies CASTRDQTGYEQYF. The full variable domain, completed using reference TRBV5-4 and TRBJ2-7, is ETGVTQSPTHLIKTRGQQVTLRCSSQSGHNTVSWYQQALGQGPQFIFQYYREEENGRGNFPPRFSGLQFPNYSSELNVNALELDDSALYLCASTRDQTGYEQYFGPGTRLTVT.

This sequence joins TRBV12-3 or TRBV12-4 and TRBJ1-1, with D hard to call. The V gene lost 1 base and the J gene lost 1 base, with 7 bases spanning the gap. The CDR3 has 14 amino acids. CDR3 sequence: CASSLGRQNTEAFF. DNA of the CDR3: TGTGCCAGCAGTTTAGGACGTCAGAACACTGAAGCTTTCTTT.

V gene TRBV6-1 combines with J gene TRBJ2-1; 14 bases line up with TRBD2. The CDR3 has 17 amino acids. J gave up 0 bases and V 6 bases, and 4 bases lay outside the gene matches. Germline V lookup: CDR1 MNHNS, CDR2 SASEGT. The DNA for the CDR3 is TGTGCCAGCAGGGGACTAGCGGGAGTAACCTCCTACAATGAGCAGTTCTTC. This translates into CASRGLAGVTSYNEQFF.

The rearrangement uses TRBV6-2 or TRBV6-3 and TRBJ2-7; unclear D gene. Trimming removed 7 bases at V and 2 bases at J, with 9 bases between. The CDR3 extends over 12 amino acids. The V gene's germline CDR1 is MNHEY and CDR2 SVGEGT. In DNA, the CDR3 is TGTGCCAGCACCGCGGCCCCCTACGAGCAGTACTTC. Encoded protein: CASTAAPYEQYF.

This clonotype was counted between two and nine times. This chain joins TRBV2 and TRBJ1-2, with 7 bases identical to TRBD1. This CDR3 is 14 amino acids long. V lost 5 bases to trimming and J lost 4 bases; unmatched junction nucleotides: 7. CDR1 and CDR2 from the germline V gene are SNHLY and FYNNEI. CDR3 residues: CASSYDRAIYGYTF. The DNA of the CDR3 is TGTGCCAGCAGTTACGACAGGGCGATCTATGGCTACACCTTC.

For the CDR3, the DNA is TGCGCCAGCAGCTCAACAGGGATGGAGACCCAGTACTTC. Amino acid sequence: CASSSTGMETQYF. The rearrangement links TRBV5-1 to TRBJ2-5; maybe TRBD1 (6 bases). The germline V gene encodes CDR1 SGHRS and CDR2 YFSETQ. Trimming took off 3 bases at V and 5 bases at J, with 11 bases between the two ends. The length of the CDR3 is 13 residues.

In DNA form, the CDR3 reads TGTGCCAGCAGCCAAGAAAGCCTGGGTGAGCAGTTCTTC. Translation gives CASSQESLGEQFF. The chain joins TRBV4-2 to TRBJ2-1; D not resolved. This CDR3 has 13 amino acids. With 0 bases removed from V and 9 bases from J, the gap between germline ends came to 9 bases. CDR1 LGHNA and CDR2 YNFKEQ come from the germline V gene.

The chain has TRBV6-1 and TRBJ1-4; possible D gene TRBD1, 6 bases. The CDR3 sequence is 15 residues long. V lost 6 bases and J 6 bases, leaving 17 bases between the germline ends. Per the germline V gene, CDR1 is MNHNS and CDR2 is SASEGT. The DNA for the CDR3 is TGTGCCAGCAGAGCTCCGGGACGGGGGCATGAAAAACTGTTTTTT. Protein: CASRAPGRGHEKLFF.

The chain joins TRBV6-6 to TRBJ1-2; no definite D call. This CDR3 contains 16 residues. V lost 4 bases to trimming and J lost 4 bases, with 19 bases between them. Germline-derived CDR1 and CDR2 are MNHNY and SVGAGI (reference sequence). The chain's CDR3 is CASSLSGPRSSYGYTF. For the CDR3, the DNA is TGTGCCAGCAGTTTGTCCGGTCCCCGTTCTTCCTATGGCTACACCTTC.

Many counts were recorded for this clonotype. The chain combines TRBV16 with TRBJ2-1, with D uncertain. Germline CDR1 and CDR2: KGHSY and FQNENV. The CDR3 has 11 residues. Deletions cut 1 base from V and 11 bases from J, with 6 bases between. Written as DNA, the CDR3 is TGTGCCAGCAGCCAATTTCAGCAGCAGTTCTTC. Its protein product is CASSQFQQQFF.

In this sample, this clonotype turned up a few times. This chain links TRBV15 with TRBJ2-4; D possibly matches TRBD1 or TRBD2 (5 bases each). Looked up from germline, CDR1 is LNHNV and CDR2 is YYDKDF (reference sequence). The CDR3 runs to 15 residues. V lost 4 bases, J lost 6 bases, and 16 bases lay in between. The CDR3 protein is CATSKVYRDLNIQYF. DNA for the CDR3: TGTGCCACCAGCAAAGTTTACCGGGACCTAAACATTCAGTACTTC.

This chain uses TRBV14 with TRBJ1-1; no firm D call. Per the germline V gene, CDR1 is SGHDN and CDR2 is FVKESK. This CDR3 contains 13 residues. V lost 5 bases and J 8 bases, leaving 15 bases between the germline ends. The CDR3 protein is CASSTHLSVEAFF. The CDR3 nucleotides are TGTGCCAGCAGCACGCATTTGTCGGTAGAAGCTTTCTTT.

This rearrangement joins TRBV5-1 to TRBJ2-7; D remains unclear. Germline-derived CDR1 and CDR2 are SGHRS and YFSETQ. V lost 0 bases to trimming and J lost 1 base, with 8 bases between them. The CDR3 extends over 14 amino acids. The CDR3 DNA follows: TGCGCCAGCAGCTTGGGGGGTGGATCCTACGAGCAGTACTTC. It specifies CASSLGGGSYEQYF.

This chain joins TRBV2 and TRBJ2-3, with 8 positions matching TRBD2. The germline V gene has CDR1 SNHLY and CDR2 FYNNEI. With V trimmed by 5 bases and J by 6 bases, 13 bases remained unmatched. CDR3 length: 16 residues. The CDR3 sequence: CASSIQRGSAGDTQYF. The CDR3 nucleotides are TGTGCCAGCAGTATTCAGCGGGGGTCCGCGGGGGATACGCAGTATTTT.

The rearrangement links TRBV9 to TRBJ2-5; D is perhaps TRBD2 (6 bases). This CDR3 is built from 16 residues. Germline CDR1 is SGDLS and CDR2 is YYNGEE. V gave up 6 bases and J gave up 2 bases, with 20 bases separating them. CDR3 DNA sequence: TGTGCCAGCACCCCCCTCGGAGGGTTTGGGCAAGAGACCCAGTACTTC. Translated: CASTPLGGFGQETQYF.

This clonotype was counted between two and nine times. This CDR3 is CASTHGSDTEAFF. CDR3 sequence (DNA): TGTGCCAGCACCCATGGCAGCGACACTGAAGCTTTCTTT. The chain employs TRBV12-3 or TRBV12-4 and TRBJ1-1; D is ambiguous. The CDR3 has 13 amino acids. Trimming left V 7 bases short and J 3 bases short, with 12 bases between.

This clonotype has a handful of counts. The CDR3: CASSLVRGAIGDTQYF. CDR3 nucleotides: TGTGCCAGCAGCTTAGTTCGCGGGGCTATCGGAGATACGCAGTATTTT. This chain joins TRBV7-9 and TRBJ2-3; D is possibly TRBD2 (6 bases). Trimming stripped 1 base from V and 5 bases from J, with 16 bases between. CDR3 length: 16 amino acids. Germline V CDR1 and CDR2: SEHNR, FQNEAQ (reference sequence). The entire variable domain, with the rest obtained from reference TRBV7-9 and TRBJ2-3, is as follows: DTGVSQNPRHKITKRGQNVTFRCDPISEHNRLYWYRQTLGQGPEFLTYFQNEAQLEKSRLLSDRFSAERPKGSFSTLEIQRTEQGDSAMYLCASSLVRGAIGDTQYFGPGTRLTVL.

This clonotype showed up many times. This sequence joins TRBV18 and TRBJ1-5; D perhaps matches TRBD1 (5 bases). Germline CDR1 is KGHSH and CDR2 is LQKENI. The V and J ends lost 4 bases and 2 bases respectively, with 12 bases between them. The CDR3 extends over 15 amino acids. The CDR3 here is CASSRSREGNQPQHF. The CDR3 coding sequence is TGTGCCAGCTCACGCTCCAGGGAGGGCAATCAGCCCCAGCATTTT.

The table lists this clonotype with a few counts. The chain joins TRBV20-1 to TRBJ2-1, with 8 positions matching TRBD1. The V segment lost 3 bases and the J segment 5 bases; nucleotides outside the gene matches: 6. This CDR3 comprises 14 residues. Germline V lookup: CDR1 DFQATT, CDR2 SNEGSKA (reference sequence). CDR3 coding DNA: TGCAGTGCTAGCCAGGGGGCCGGGAACAATGAGCAGTTCTTC. It is translated as CSASQGAGNNEQFF.

The rearrangement uses TRBV7-2 and TRBJ2-3; D is possibly TRBD1 (5 bases). V was clipped by 0 bases and J by 5 bases, with 21 bases between them. Germline V gene lookup returns CDR1 SGHTA and CDR2 FQGNSA. This CDR3 comprises 18 residues. The CDR3 protein is CASSLALSGPGRLDTQYF. In DNA form, the CDR3 reads TGTGCCAGCAGCTTAGCGCTTTCAGGGCCTGGACGTTTAGATACGCAGTATTTT.

This clonotype was counted between two and nine times. V and J are TRBV12-3 or TRBV12-4 and TRBJ2-1; 8 bases match TRBD1. The CDR3 is 16 residues long. Trimming at V came to 6 bases and at J to 4 bases, leaving 11 bases not matched to a gene. The CDR3 spells CASSYPGTGIYNEQFF. The CDR3 region has the DNA TGTGCCAGCAGCTACCCCGGGACAGGTATTTACAATGAGCAGTTCTTC.

The table lists this clonotype with a few counts. This chain joins TRBV20-1 and TRBJ2-7; D may be TRBD1 (6 bases). Germline-derived CDR1 and CDR2 are DFQATT and SNEGSKA (reference sequence). The CDR3 covers 14 residues. Trimming took 4 bases from V and 0 from J, leaving 13 bases between them. In DNA, the CDR3 is TGCAGTGCTATCGGGACAAGTGACTCCTACGAGCAGTACTTC. This translates into CSAIGTSDSYEQYF.

The chain employs TRBV4-1 and TRBJ1-4; 7 bases fit TRBD1. The V and J ends lost 4 bases and 7 bases, in that order; junction bases with no gene match: 18. Per the germline V gene, CDR1 is MGHRA and CDR2 is YSYEKL. This CDR3 has 18 residues. In DNA, the CDR3 is TGCGCCAGCAGCCGGGATAGACAGGGTATCTCACTCGGTGAAAAACTGTTTTTT. Protein product: CASSRDRQGISLGEKLFF.

The rearrangement joins TRBV7-9 to TRBJ1-1; D is unclear. V was cut by 5 bases and J by 2 bases, with 12 bases left in between. CDR1 and CDR2 (germline): SEHNR, FQNEAQ (reference sequence). This CDR3 has 14 residues. This CDR3 reads CASSNTDGNTEAFF. CDR3 nucleotides: TGTGCCAGCAGCAATACGGACGGCAACACTGAAGCTTTCTTT. The variable domain in full, completed from reference TRBV7-9 and TRBJ1-1, reads DTGVSQNPRHKITKRGQNVTFRCDPISEHNRLYWYRQTLGQGPEFLTYFQNEAQLEKSRLLSDRFSAERPKGSFSTLEIQRTEQGDSAMYLCASSNTDGNTEAFFGQGTRLTVV.

This clonotype was seen ten or more times. The rearrangement links TRBV24-1 to TRBJ2-2; D may match TRBD1 or TRBD2 (5 bases each). The CDR3 covers 14 residues. Germline assignment: CDR1 KGHDR and CDR2 SFDVKD. With 5 bases removed from V and 0 bases from J, the gap between germline ends came to 6 bases. CDR3 loop: CATSGGPNTGELFF. The CDR3 region has the DNA TGTGCCACCAGTGGGGGACCGAACACCGGGGAGCTGTTTTTT.

The chain links TRBV29-1 to TRBJ1-2; D is unresolved. Germline V lookup: CDR1 SQVTM, CDR2 ANQGSEA. This CDR3 region has 14 residues. Trimming shortened V by 6 bases and J by 2 bases, and 16 bases separated the two germline ends. The CDR3 loop is CSVRPLTVNYGYTF. The CDR3 DNA reads as TGCAGCGTCCGCCCATTGACGGTGAACTATGGCTACACCTTC. Looking up the rest from reference TRBV29-1 and TRBJ1-2 gives the full variable domain: SAVISQKPSRDICQRGTSLTIQCQVDSQVTMMFWYRQQPGQSLTLIATANQGSEATYESGFVIDKFPISRPNLTFSTLTVSNMSPEDSSIYLCSVRPLTVNYGYTFGSGTRLTVV.

The gene calls are TRBV5-5 and TRBJ2-7; D may be TRBD1 (6 bases). The CDR3 runs to 14 residues. V was shortened by 6 bases and J by 4 bases, with 17 bases between the two germline ends. Looked up from germline, CDR1 is SGHKS and CDR2 is YYEKEE (reference sequence). The CDR3 reads CASNPGTLNYEQYV. As DNA, the CDR3 is TGTGCCAGCAACCCAGGGACACTAAATTACGAGCAGTACGTC.

The chain is built from TRBV29-1 and TRBJ1-1; maybe TRBD1 (5 bases). The CDR3 length is 11 residues. Trimming stripped 4 bases from V and 11 bases from J, with 14 bases between. Germline CDR1 is SQVTM and CDR2 is ANQGSEA. CDR3 sequence: CSVADRGKAFF. CDR3 nucleotides: TGCAGCGTTGCGGACCGGGGGAAGGCTTTCTTT.

This clonotype was seen at least ten times. The rearrangement links TRBV5-1 to TRBJ2-2; maybe TRBD2 (5 bases). The CDR3 is made up of 14 amino acids. The V gene's germline CDR1 is SGHRS and CDR2 YFSETQ. V was shortened by 7 bases and J by 6 bases, with 16 bases between the two germline ends. The CDR3 DNA sequence: TGCGCCAGCTCCATGGGAGAGATAGCCGGGGAGCTGTTTTTT. Encoded protein: CASSMGEIAGELFF.

The rearrangement joins TRBV4-2 to TRBJ2-3; 10 positions match TRBD2. The ends lost 2 bases at V and 7 bases at J; junction bases unmatched: 12. Germline V lookup: CDR1 LGHNA, CDR2 YNFKEQ. This CDR3 contains 17 residues. The CDR3 here is CASSQSRSSGGANTQYF. CDR3 DNA sequence: TGTGCCAGCAGCCAATCCCGGTCCAGCGGGGGGGCAAATACGCAGTATTTT.

This chain links TRBV4-3 with TRBJ2-7; D may be TRBD2 (6 bases). The V gene's germline CDR1 is LGHNA and CDR2 YSLEER. Trimming removed 3 bases at V and 2 bases at J, with 14 bases between. The CDR3 extends over 15 amino acids. Here the CDR3 reads CASSQERDSPYEQYF. The CDR3 coding sequence is TGCGCCAGCAGCCAGGAAAGGGACTCACCCTACGAGCAGTACTTC.

This clonotype was seen only a few times. The chain uses TRBV6-5 and TRBJ2-7; D might be TRBD1 (5 bases). CDR3 size: 15 residues. Germline V gives CDR1 MNHEY, CDR2 SVGAGI. The V and J ends lost 6 bases and 2 bases respectively, with 17 bases between them. The CDR3 nucleotides read TGTGCCAGCAGAGTGACAGAATTCACCACCTACGAGCAGTACGTC. This translates into CASRVTEFTTYEQYV.